This T cell receptor beta chain came from a study of T cell changes during pregnancy in multiple sclerosis. Trimming pared 3 bases from V and 7 bases from J, leaving 23 bases between. The CDR3 consists of 17 residues. Germline V lookup: CDR1 SNHLY, CDR2 FYNNEI. Data came from immunoSEQ multiplex PCR; TCRdb stores just in-frame clones and leaves some out. The table includes under 100,000 clones, over 90% detected once. The J gene is TRBJ2-3, the V gene TRBV2, with TRBD2 as a possible D gene (5 bases). The receptor was isolated from a female donor with multiple sclerosis, enrolled in a pregnancy study. The sequencing here drew on peripheral blood, taken in the third trimester of pregnancy. The CDR3 coding sequence is TGTGCCAGCAGTGAGGTATTGTTGTCCCGGAGGCACCATACGCAGTATTTT. Its protein product is CASSEVLLSRRHHTQYF. The variable domain in full, with the rest retrieved from reference TRBV2 and TRBJ2-3, is EPEVTQTPSHQVTQMGQEVILRCVPISNHLYFYWYRQILGQKVEFLVSFYNNEISEKSEIFDDQFSVERPDGSNFTLKIRSTKLEDSAMYFCASSEVLLSRRHHTQYFGPGTRLTVL.